This T cell receptor (beta chain) was recorded in a study of blood T cell repertoires in COVID-19. Study background: There were acute and convalescent COVID-19 samples, and they came from the United States, Italy and Spain. T cells, B-cell-depleted T cells, or PBMCs supplied cDNA or gDNA.

Original handling: Amplifying reference gene primers gave estimates of nucleated cell counts. The assay was immunoSEQ multiplex PCR, and TCRdb's table has in-frame clones only and misses some. The V and J calls and clone size are taken from that table; D and trimming were inferred from the DNA. The sample holds about 48,000 clones, approximately 80% seen once. The CDR3 is 12 residues long. V lost 0 bases and J lost 5, with 3 bases in between. Germline CDR1 is SGHRS and CDR2 is YFSETQ. This chain uses TRBV5-1 with TRBJ2-1, with D unresolved. Sequences were obtained from peripheral blood. The origin of this receptor is a man in his 70s with acute or convalescent COVID-19. CDR3 sequence (DNA): TGCGCCAGCAGCTTGGTCAACAATGAGCAGTTCTTC. It encodes CASSLVNNEQFF.